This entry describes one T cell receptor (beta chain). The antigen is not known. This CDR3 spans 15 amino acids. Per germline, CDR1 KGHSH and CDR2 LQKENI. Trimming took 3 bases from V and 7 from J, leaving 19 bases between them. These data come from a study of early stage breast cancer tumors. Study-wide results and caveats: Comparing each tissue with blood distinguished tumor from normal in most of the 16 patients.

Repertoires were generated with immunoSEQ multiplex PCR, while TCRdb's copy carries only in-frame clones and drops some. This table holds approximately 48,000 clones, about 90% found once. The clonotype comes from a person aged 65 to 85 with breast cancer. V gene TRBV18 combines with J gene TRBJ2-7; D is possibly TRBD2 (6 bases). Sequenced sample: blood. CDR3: CASSPGGGSPREQYF. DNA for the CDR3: TGTGCCAGCTCACCGGGGGGAGGATCGCCTAGGGAGCAGTACTTC.